The source of this T cell receptor (beta chain) is a study of cytomegalovirus exposure and HLA in healthy donors. Trimming pared 5 bases from V and 6 bases from J, leaving 20 bases between. Germline loops: CDR1 SGHRS, CDR2 YFSETQ. The CDR3 spans 15 residues. The PCR was carried out with 60 Vbeta primers and 13 Jbeta primers. Using immunoSEQ multiplex PCR, the repertoire was profiled, and TCRdb retains in-frame clones only, with some absent. The table includes roughly 100,000 clones, approximately 80% detected once. The clonotype comes from a young man in good health and CMV-seropositive. Sequencing was carried out using PBMCs. J is TRBJ1-2 and V is TRBV5-1; D perhaps matches TRBD1 (5 bases). CDR3 in DNA: TGCGCCAGCAGTCTCCGTCGGGGGTCAGTGAATGGCTACACCTTC. It specifies CASSLRRGSVNGYTF.